This T cell receptor beta chain stems from a study of graft-versus-host responses after intestinal transplantation. To release intraepithelial and lamina propria lymphocytes, the graft tissue was processed. Study-level findings and limits: In recipient marrow, GvH clones were found, and some appeared first in ileum or blood.

The length of the CDR3 is 15 residues. The germline V gene has CDR1 MNHEY and CDR2 SVGAGI. V lost 6 bases to trimming and J lost 2 bases, with 14 bases between them. This clone has just a few counts. The antigen is undetermined. This table comes from immunoSEQ multiplex PCR, and its TCRdb copy is limited to in-frame clones, with some not included. This sample has around 15,000 clones, with approximately 59% found just once. This TCR was recovered from a human patient who received an intestinal transplant, so some T cells may come from the graft donor. The sample was ileum tissue, taken 524 days after transplant. V gene TRBV6-5 combines with J gene TRBJ2-1; D is perhaps TRBD1 (6 bases). The CDR3 reads CASRFGQHPYNEQFF. The CDR3 coding sequence is TGTGCCAGCAGGTTCGGACAGCATCCCTACAATGAGCAGTTCTTC.